Presented here are 14 T cell receptor beta chains from one specimen sequenced in a study of blood T cell repertoires in COVID-19. Produced via immunoSEQ multiplex PCR; TCRdb's table is partial and in-frame only. Counted here are more than 65,000 clones, around three quarters occurring once; the ten biggest clones make up 35%. The sequencing sample was made of peripheral blood. Receptors originate from a woman aged 70-85 years with acute or convalescent COVID-19.

The chain recombines TRBV30 with TRBJ2-1; 8 bases are shared with TRBD1. Germline CDR1 is GTSNPN and CDR2 is SVGIG (reference sequence). The CDR3 consists of 14 residues. V was clipped by 0 bases and J by 3 bases; unmatched bases: 1. In DNA form, the CDR3 reads TGTGCCTGGAGTGTACAGGGGGGCTACAATGAGCAGTTCTTC. Amino acids: CAWSVQGGYNEQFF.

J is TRBJ2-7 and V is TRBV24-1, with TRBD2 matching 11 bases. The trim removed 3 bases at V and 1 base at J, leaving 7 bases unmatched. This CDR3 has 17 residues. Germline CDR1 and CDR2: KGHDR and SFDVKD. The CDR3 DNA follows: TGTGCCACCAGTGATAGCTCCGGGACTAGCGGATCCTACGAGCAGTACTTC. The encoded protein is CATSDSSGTSGSYEQYF.

V and J are TRBV6-2 or TRBV6-3 and TRBJ2-1; 11 bases align to TRBD1. The CDR3 has 18 residues. J gave up 10 bases and V 4 bases, and 18 bases lay outside the gene matches. CDR1 is MNHEY and CDR2 is SVGEGT in the germline V gene. The CDR3 coding sequence is TGTGCCAGCAGTTTTCCCGCCGGGACAGGGGGTCTCCCTGGCGAGCAGTTCTTC. It encodes CASSFPAGTGGLPGEQFF.

This clone has only one observation. The rearrangement links TRBV6-5 to TRBJ2-3; 7 nucleotides agree with TRBD1. The V and J ends lost 6 bases and 4 bases, in that order; junction bases with no gene match: 7. CDR3 length equals 14 residues. Germline V gives CDR1 MNHEY, CDR2 SVGAGI. The CDR3 region is CASSTGDRADTQYF. The CDR3 DNA follows: TGTGCCAGCAGCACAGGGGATCGGGCAGATACGCAGTATTTT.

The V and J genes are TRBV5-1 and TRBJ1-4; 7 bases line up with TRBD1. This CDR3 comprises 15 residues. Trimming took 5 bases from V and 3 from J; bases not matched to a gene: 7. Germline CDR1 is SGHRS and CDR2 is YFSETQ. For the CDR3, the DNA is TGCGCCAGCAGTGCAGGGGGGAAGCCTAATGAAAAACTGTTTTTT. Translation gives CASSAGGKPNEKLFF.

The V gene is TRBV10-3, the J gene TRBJ1-1; possible D gene TRBD1, 5 bases. The V and J ends lost 4 bases and 8 bases respectively, with 14 bases between them. Germline V gives CDR1 ENHRY, CDR2 SYGVKD. This CDR3 is 13 amino acids long. In nucleotides, the CDR3 is TGTGCCATCAGTGTAGGGCAGGGCCCCGAAGCTTTCTTT. Residues: CAISVGQGPEAFF.

V usage is TRBV6-6 and J usage is TRBJ1-1, with a weak D call TRBD1 (6 bases). Looked up from germline, CDR1 is MNHNY and CDR2 is SVGAGI (reference sequence). Trimming shortened V by 7 bases and J by 0 bases, and 15 bases separated the two germline ends. The CDR3 spans 15 residues. The CDR3 region has the DNA TGTGCCAGCACCTACGGCTGGACAGTGAACACTGAAGCTTTCTTT. It is translated as CASTYGWTVNTEAFF.

The V gene is TRBV7-2, the J gene TRBJ1-6; the match to TRBD1 covers 8 bases. V was pared by 5 bases and J by 6 bases, with 6 bases of the junction left unmatched. The CDR3 sequence is 15 residues long. CDR1 is SGHTA and CDR2 is FQGNSA in the germline V gene. The CDR3 loop reads CASSRTGPGNSPLHF. CDR3 nucleotides: TGTGCCAGCAGCCGGACAGGGCCCGGTAATTCACCCCTCCACTTT. Filled out from reference TRBV7-2 and TRBJ1-6, the complete variable domain reads GAGVSQSPSNKVTEKGKDVELRCDPISGHTALYWYRQSLGQGLEFLIYFQGNSAPDKSGLPSDRFSAERTGGSVSTLTIQRTQQEDSAVYLCASSRTGPGNSPLHFGNGTRLTVT.

Here the CDR3 reads CAWSSWGGRNTEAFF. CDR3 sequence (DNA): TGTGCCTGGAGCTCATGGGGGGGGCGGAACACTGAAGCTTTCTTT. The chain uses TRBV30 and TRBJ1-1; perhaps TRBD1 as D (6 bases). The germline gives CDR1 GTSNPN, CDR2 SVGIG (reference sequence). This CDR3 spans 15 amino acids. V lost 3 bases and J lost 1, with 15 bases in between.

The rearrangement uses TRBV7-3 and TRBJ2-5, with D tentatively TRBD2 (5 bases). In germline, CDR1 is SGHTA, CDR2 FQGTGA. The CDR3 extends over 15 amino acids. V was clipped by 2 bases and J by 1 base, with 11 bases between them. Here the CDR3 reads CASSLSPGIQETQYF. In DNA, the CDR3 is TGTGCCAGCAGCTTATCCCCGGGGATCCAAGAGACCCAGTACTTC.

This clone was observed a few times. J is TRBJ2-7 and V is TRBV5-5; D is uncertain. This CDR3 is built from 12 residues. The germline gives CDR1 SGHKS, CDR2 YYEKEE (reference sequence). V lost 0 bases, J lost 7 bases, and 8 bases lay in between. For the CDR3, the DNA is TGTGCCAGCAGCTTGGAATTTCGGGAGCAGTACTTC. Its protein product is CASSLEFREQYF. Filled out from reference TRBV5-5 and TRBJ2-7, the complete variable domain reads DAGVTQSPTHLIKTRGQQVTLRCSPISGHKSVSWYQQVLGQGPQFIFQYYEKEERGRGNFPDRFSARQFPNYSSELNVNALLLGDSALYLCASSLEFREQYFGPGTRLTVT.

V is TRBV5-4 and J is TRBJ2-2, with D maybe TRBD2 (6 bases). Germline CDR1 is SGHNT and CDR2 is YYREEE (reference sequence). The CDR3 has 16 residues. The ends were cut back, 4 bases at V and 0 bases at J, with 13 bases in the middle. CDR3 residues: CASSAGRAANTGELFF. As DNA, the CDR3 is TGTGCCAGCAGCGCGGGGCGGGCCGCGAACACCGGGGAGCTGTTTTTT.

This clone appeared a few times. The chain uses TRBV29-1 and TRBJ2-7; 7 bases are shared with TRBD1. CDR1 SQVTM and CDR2 ANQGSEA come from the germline V gene. V lost 5 bases and J lost 2; bases outside the gene matches: 0. This CDR3 region has 11 residues. CDR3 in DNA: TGCAGCGTTCAGGGGGCCTACGAGCAGTACTTC. Protein: CSVQGAYEQYF.

This clone occurred once. The J gene is TRBJ2-7, the V gene TRBV7-2; TRBD1 aligns across 9 bases. With V trimmed by 3 bases and J by 6 bases, 6 bases remained unmatched. The CDR3 sequence is 14 residues long. Germline lookup yields CDR1 SGHTA and CDR2 FQGNSA. Here the CDR3 reads CASSFGTGLREQYF. The CDR3 nucleotides are TGTGCCAGCAGCTTCGGGACAGGGCTTCGCGAGCAGTACTTC. The variable domain in full, completed from reference TRBV7-2 and TRBJ2-7, reads GAGVSQSPSNKVTEKGKDVELRCDPISGHTALYWYRQSLGQGLEFLIYFQGNSAPDKSGLPSDRFSAERTGGSVSTLTIQRTQQEDSAVYLCASSFGTGLREQYFGPGTRLTVT.